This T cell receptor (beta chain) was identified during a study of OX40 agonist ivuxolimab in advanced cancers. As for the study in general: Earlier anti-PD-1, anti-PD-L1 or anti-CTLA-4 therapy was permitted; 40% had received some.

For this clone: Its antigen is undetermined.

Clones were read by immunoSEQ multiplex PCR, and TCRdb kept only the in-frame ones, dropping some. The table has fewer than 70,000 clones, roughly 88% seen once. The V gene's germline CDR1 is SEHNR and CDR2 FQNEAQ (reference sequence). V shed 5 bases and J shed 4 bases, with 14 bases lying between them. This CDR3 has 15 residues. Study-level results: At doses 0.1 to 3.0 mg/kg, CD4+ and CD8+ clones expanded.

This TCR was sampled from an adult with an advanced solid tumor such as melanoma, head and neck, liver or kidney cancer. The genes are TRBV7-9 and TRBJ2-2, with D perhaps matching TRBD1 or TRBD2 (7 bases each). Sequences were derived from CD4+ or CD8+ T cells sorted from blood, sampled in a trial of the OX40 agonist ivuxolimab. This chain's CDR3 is CASSPVRGGTGELFF. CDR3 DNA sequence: TGTGCCAGCAGCCCGGTCAGGGGGGGCACCGGGGAGCTGTTTTTT.